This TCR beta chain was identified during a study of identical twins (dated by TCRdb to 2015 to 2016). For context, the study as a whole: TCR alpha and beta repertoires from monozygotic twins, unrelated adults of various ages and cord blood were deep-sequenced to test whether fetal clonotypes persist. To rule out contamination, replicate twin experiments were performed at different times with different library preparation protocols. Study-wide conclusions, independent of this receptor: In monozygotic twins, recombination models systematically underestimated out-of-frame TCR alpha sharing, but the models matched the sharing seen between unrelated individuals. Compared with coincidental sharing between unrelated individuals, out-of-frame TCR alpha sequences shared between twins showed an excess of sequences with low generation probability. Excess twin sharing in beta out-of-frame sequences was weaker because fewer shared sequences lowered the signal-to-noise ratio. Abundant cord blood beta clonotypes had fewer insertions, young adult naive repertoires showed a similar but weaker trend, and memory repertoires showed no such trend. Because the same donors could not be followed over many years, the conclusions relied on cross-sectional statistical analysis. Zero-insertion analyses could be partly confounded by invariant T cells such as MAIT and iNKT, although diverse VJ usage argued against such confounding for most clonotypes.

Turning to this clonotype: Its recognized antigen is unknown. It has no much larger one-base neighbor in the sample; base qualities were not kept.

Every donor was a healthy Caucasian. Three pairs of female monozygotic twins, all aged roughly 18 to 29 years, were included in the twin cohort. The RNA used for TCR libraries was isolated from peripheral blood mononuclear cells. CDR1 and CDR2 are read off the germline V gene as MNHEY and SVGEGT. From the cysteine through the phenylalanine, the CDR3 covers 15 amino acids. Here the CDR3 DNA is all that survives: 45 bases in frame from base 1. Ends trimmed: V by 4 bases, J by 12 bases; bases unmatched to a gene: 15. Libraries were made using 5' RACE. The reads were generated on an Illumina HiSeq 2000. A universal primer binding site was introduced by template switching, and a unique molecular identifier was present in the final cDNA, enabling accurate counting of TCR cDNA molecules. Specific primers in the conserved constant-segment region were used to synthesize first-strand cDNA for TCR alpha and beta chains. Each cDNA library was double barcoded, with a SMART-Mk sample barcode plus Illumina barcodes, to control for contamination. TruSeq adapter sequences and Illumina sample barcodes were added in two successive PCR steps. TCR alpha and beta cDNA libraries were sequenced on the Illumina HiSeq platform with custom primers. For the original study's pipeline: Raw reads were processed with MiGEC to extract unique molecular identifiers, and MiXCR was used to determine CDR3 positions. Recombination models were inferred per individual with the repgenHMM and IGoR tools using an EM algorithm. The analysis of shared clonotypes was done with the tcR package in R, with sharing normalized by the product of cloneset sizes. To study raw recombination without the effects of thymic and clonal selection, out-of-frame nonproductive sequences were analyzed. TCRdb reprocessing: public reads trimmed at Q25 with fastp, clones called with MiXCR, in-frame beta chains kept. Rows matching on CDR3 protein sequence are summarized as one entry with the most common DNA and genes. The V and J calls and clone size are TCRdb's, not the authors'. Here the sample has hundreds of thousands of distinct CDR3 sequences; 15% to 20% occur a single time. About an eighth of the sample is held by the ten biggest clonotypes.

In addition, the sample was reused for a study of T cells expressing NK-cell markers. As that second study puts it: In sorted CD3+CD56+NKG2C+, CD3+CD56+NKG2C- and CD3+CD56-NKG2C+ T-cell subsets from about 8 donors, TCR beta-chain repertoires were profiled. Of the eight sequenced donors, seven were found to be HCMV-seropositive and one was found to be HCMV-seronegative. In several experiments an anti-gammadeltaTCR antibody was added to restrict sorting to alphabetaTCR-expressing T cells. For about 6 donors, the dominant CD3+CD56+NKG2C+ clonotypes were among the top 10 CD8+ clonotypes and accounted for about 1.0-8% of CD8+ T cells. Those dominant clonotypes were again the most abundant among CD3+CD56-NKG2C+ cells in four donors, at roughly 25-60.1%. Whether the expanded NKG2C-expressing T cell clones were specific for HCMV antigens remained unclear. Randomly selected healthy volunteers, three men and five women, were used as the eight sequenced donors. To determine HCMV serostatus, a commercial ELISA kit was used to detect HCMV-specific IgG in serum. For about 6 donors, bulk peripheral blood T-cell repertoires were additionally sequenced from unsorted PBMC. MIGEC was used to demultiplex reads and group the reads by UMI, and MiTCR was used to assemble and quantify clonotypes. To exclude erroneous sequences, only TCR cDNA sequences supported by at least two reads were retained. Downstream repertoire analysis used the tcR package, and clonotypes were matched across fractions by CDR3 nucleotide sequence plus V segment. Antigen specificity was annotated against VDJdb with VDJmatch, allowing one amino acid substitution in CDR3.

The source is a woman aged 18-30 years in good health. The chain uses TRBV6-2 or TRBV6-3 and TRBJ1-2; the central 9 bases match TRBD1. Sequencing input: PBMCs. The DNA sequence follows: TGTGCCAGCAGTTCCCAACGACGAACGACAGGGGGGCACACCTTC. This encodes CASSSQRRTTGGHTF.